This is a list of T cell receptor beta chains from one sample in a study of CD8 T cells in ankylosing spondylitis. TCRdb analysed the 5' RACE reads with MiXCR anew, one entry per CDR3 protein. The table has hundreds of thousands of distinct CDR3 sequences, more than 25% seen once. The material sequenced was blood, either unsorted or a sorted T cell fraction (not recorded which). The source is a male donor with ankylosing spondylitis. CDR3s leave out the opening cysteine and the closing phenylalanine or tryptophan.

CDR3aa: ASSQGLAGGKQY
v_gene: TRBV3-1
j_gene: TRBJ2-7

CDR3aa: ASSSVPTGRPIEQY
v_gene: TRBV5-6
j_gene: TRBJ2-7

CDR3aa: SVVLAGGPRDEQF
v_gene: TRBV29-1
j_gene: TRBJ2-1

CDR3aa: ASSWGEGYGYT
v_gene: TRBV12-3/TRBV12-4
j_gene: TRBJ1-2

CDR3aa: SADRGLYEQY
v_gene: TRBV20-1
j_gene: TRBJ2-7

CDR3aa: ASSLGVGSQETQY
v_gene: TRBV7-7
j_gene: TRBJ2-5

CDR3aa: ASSVPLDWSTDTQY
v_gene: TRBV5-5
j_gene: TRBJ2-3

CDR3aa: ASSPQGRTEAF
v_gene: TRBV7-9
j_gene: TRBJ1-1

CDR3aa: ASSSFGTSGKLYEQF
v_gene: TRBV7-9
j_gene: TRBJ2-1

CDR3aa: AWSEYQETQY
v_gene: TRBV30
j_gene: TRBJ2-5

CDR3aa: ASSQSPGAGNTIY
v_gene: TRBV7-2
j_gene: TRBJ1-3

CDR3aa: AIRSGQVSNQPQH
v_gene: TRBV10-3
j_gene: TRBJ1-5

CDR3aa: ASSYGQGRRRSPLH
v_gene: TRBV5-8
j_gene: TRBJ1-6

CDR3aa: ASTPDRVDNEQF
v_gene: TRBV2
j_gene: TRBJ2-1

CDR3aa: ASSFSPGQGVNQPQH
v_gene: TRBV27
j_gene: TRBJ1-5

CDR3aa: ASSLVSAYEQY
v_gene: TRBV5-1
j_gene: TRBJ2-7

CDR3aa: SVVKSRGSYEQY
v_gene: TRBV29-1
j_gene: TRBJ2-7

CDR3aa: ASSQRGQGANENEQF
v_gene: TRBV5-1
j_gene: TRBJ2-1

CDR3aa: ASSYGLAVTKQY
v_gene: TRBV7-8
j_gene: TRBJ2-7

CDR3aa: SVTTGGDTQY
v_gene: TRBV29-1
j_gene: TRBJ2-3

CDR3aa: SVDSVLYGYT
v_gene: TRBV29-1
j_gene: TRBJ1-2

CDR3aa: ASSQRTGVFNQPQH
v_gene: TRBV3-1
j_gene: TRBJ1-5

CDR3aa: SANHPGGYGYT
v_gene: TRBV20-1
j_gene: TRBJ1-2

CDR3aa: ASSRDDYGYT
v_gene: TRBV18
j_gene: TRBJ1-2

CDR3aa: SVRGQVVEQY
v_gene: TRBV29-1
j_gene: TRBJ2-7

CDR3aa: ASSGEETGGNEKLF
v_gene: TRBV11-2
j_gene: TRBJ1-4

CDR3aa: ASSSRPWEDSNQPQH
v_gene: TRBV27
j_gene: TRBJ1-5

CDR3aa: ASSLAPGGYGLEF
v_gene: TRBV11-2
j_gene: TRBJ2-1

CDR3aa: ASSSQRAYQETQY
v_gene: TRBV12-3/TRBV12-4
j_gene: TRBJ2-5

CDR3aa: ATSDSGTGFNQPQH
v_gene: TRBV24-1
j_gene: TRBJ1-5

CDR3aa: ASSLAKDWAGELF
v_gene: TRBV11-2
j_gene: TRBJ2-2

CDR3aa: ASSQLWGGTYYGYT
v_gene: TRBV12-3/TRBV12-4
j_gene: TRBJ1-2

CDR3aa: SASLMRGVDEQF
v_gene: TRBV20-1
j_gene: TRBJ2-1

CDR3aa: ASSVGPGEGSTEAF
v_gene: TRBV5-1
j_gene: TRBJ1-1

CDR3aa: ASSEVQGDTQY
v_gene: TRBV2
j_gene: TRBJ2-3

CDR3aa: SAPQMAGDYEQY
v_gene: TRBV20-1
j_gene: TRBJ2-7

CDR3aa: ASSLTSGRAGINEQF
v_gene: TRBV5-1
j_gene: TRBJ2-1

CDR3aa: ASSLSPQGGQSNYGYT
v_gene: TRBV7-2
j_gene: TRBJ1-2

CDR3aa: ASSLVEGTGANTEAF
v_gene: TRBV5-1
j_gene: TRBJ1-1

CDR3aa: ASSVVMAGANVLT
v_gene: TRBV9
j_gene: TRBJ2-6

CDR3aa: SATDGIQETQY
v_gene: TRBV20-1
j_gene: TRBJ2-5

CDR3aa: ASSTHPGELF
v_gene: TRBV21-1
j_gene: TRBJ2-2

CDR3aa: ASSYRWPSTDTQY
v_gene: TRBV3-1
j_gene: TRBJ2-3

CDR3aa: ASSQAAALSTDTQY
v_gene: TRBV3-1
j_gene: TRBJ2-3

CDR3aa: ATKGSGYSPLH
v_gene: TRBV12-3/TRBV12-4
j_gene: TRBJ1-6

CDR3aa: ASNLAGERLAGELF
v_gene: TRBV7-9
j_gene: TRBJ2-2

CDR3aa: ASSLPGVKSGELF
v_gene: TRBV12-3/TRBV12-4
j_gene: TRBJ2-2